The 22 T cell receptor beta chains in this list originate from one sample, sequenced in a study of CD8+CD57+ T cells in acquired aplastic anemia. Sequencing involved patients with CD8+CD57+ cell expansion previously shown by flow cytometry. Genomic DNA was employed as the template in profiling TCR beta VDJ and CDR3. TCRdb processed the reads anew with MiXCR; each CDR3 protein has one entry. The sample lists under 500,000 distinct CDR3 sequences; under 40% were seen once. The sample taken for sequencing was sorted CD4+, CD8+, or CD8+CD57+ T cells (not recorded which) from PBMCs. These receptors came from a human donor with aplastic anemia.

V and J are TRBV2 and TRBJ2-7; maybe TRBD1 (5 bases). This CDR3 spans 15 amino acids. The V gene's germline CDR1 is SNHLY and CDR2 FYNNEI. V lost 5 bases, J lost 3 bases, and 17 bases lay in between. The CDR3 region has the DNA TGTGCCAGCAGTTTAGTAGGGGAAGAAAACTACGAGCAGTACTTC. Encoded protein: CASSLVGEENYEQYF.

The chain joins TRBV30 to TRBJ1-1; D ambiguous. The CDR3 extends over 13 amino acids. Germline V lookup: CDR1 GTSNPN, CDR2 SVGIG (reference sequence). The CDR3, as DNA: TGTGCTGGAATGTTGACCGCCCACACTGAAGCTTTCTTT. It specifies CAGMLTAHTEAFF.

Regarding this clonotype: One end of the junction varies from germline; a read error may be responsible. The V call is TRBV15, the J call TRBJ1-1, with D tentatively TRBD1 (6 bases). Germline lookup yields CDR1 LNHNV and CDR2 YYDKDF (reference sequence). This CDR3 spans 13 amino acids. This CDR3 reads CATLGQTNSEAFF. CDR3 coding DNA: TGTGCCACCCTCGGACAGACGAACAGTGAAGCTTTCTTT.

The chain recombines TRBV2 with TRBJ1-5; unclear D gene. Trimming stripped 7 bases from V and 3 bases from J, with 25 bases between. The CDR3 covers 18 residues. Looked up from germline, CDR1 is SNHLY and CDR2 is FYNNEI. Written as DNA, the CDR3 is TGTGCCAGCACCCAAGTTCCTAGGACGGCCGACAACAATCAGCCCCAGCATTTT. This gives the protein CASTQVPRTADNNQPQHF.

The rearrangement uses TRBV15 and TRBJ1-4; the match to TRBD1 covers 11 bases. Per the germline V gene, CDR1 is LNHNV and CDR2 is YYDKDF (reference sequence). Trimming cost V 0 bases and J 8 bases; bases outside gene matches: 2. The CDR3 runs 15 residues. CDR3 protein: CATSRDGTGGEKLFF. CDR3 DNA sequence: TGTGCCACCAGCAGAGATGGGACAGGGGGGGAAAAACTGTTTTTT.

This clonotype appeared many times. The chain combines TRBV7-9 with TRBJ1-3; unclear D gene. From germline, CDR1 is SEHNR and CDR2 FQNEAQ (reference sequence). There are 15 residues in the CDR3. V was clipped by 1 base and J by 1 base, with 8 bases between them. CDR3 residues: CASSLVSGSGNTIYF. The CDR3 nucleotides read TGTGCCAGCAGCTTAGTGAGTGGGTCTGGAAACACCATATATTTT.

This sequence joins TRBV19 and TRBJ1-5, with D possibly TRBD1 on 5 matching bases. This CDR3 contains 15 residues. V lost 5 bases and J lost 1, with 12 bases in between. CDR1 is LNHDA, CDR2 SQIVND, per germline (reference sequence). The CDR3 DNA is TGTGCCAGTAGTTTGGCAGGGAGAAGCAATCAGCCCCAGCATTTT. Amino acids: CASSLAGRSNQPQHF.

This clonotype showed up many times. The V and J genes are TRBV10-3 and TRBJ2-4; 11 bases are a match to TRBD2. The CDR3 has 18 residues. V was pared by 0 bases and J by 0 bases, with 4 bases of the junction left unmatched. Germline assignment: CDR1 ENHRY and CDR2 SYGVKD. CDR3 DNA sequence: TGTGCCATCAGTGAGTCCACTAGCGGGAGTCCAGCCAAAAACATTCAGTACTTC. Protein product: CAISESTSGSPAKNIQYF.

With regard to this clonotype: Because the CDR3 is missing its conserved closing phenylalanine or tryptophan, this is likely a read error. This chain joins TRBV28 and TRBJ2-7; D remains ambiguous. Trimming took 4 bases from V and 2 from J, leaving 9 bases between them. The germline gives CDR1 MDHEN, CDR2 SYDVKM. There are 13 residues in the CDR3. CDR3 coding DNA: TGTGCCAGCAGTTCTCGATTTGCCTACGAGCAGTACCTC. Protein product: CASSSRFAYEQYL.

In its sample, this clonotype was seen many times. The chain is built from TRBV19 and TRBJ1-4; D is possibly TRBD1 (5 bases). The CDR3 runs 14 residues. Trimming stripped 3 bases from V and 6 bases from J, with 11 bases between. Germline CDR1 LNHDA, CDR2 SQIVND (reference sequence). The CDR3 nucleotides read TGTGCCAGTAGTATTCCGGGGCAGGATGAAAAACTGTTTTTT. Its protein is CASSIPGQDEKLFF.

This clonotype has a handful of counts. V is TRBV7-2 and J is TRBJ2-5; unclear D gene. The CDR3 spans 16 residues. Trimming stripped 5 bases from V and 2 bases from J, with 18 bases between. Germline V gives CDR1 SGHTA, CDR2 FQGNSA. The CDR3 DNA reads as TGTGCCAGCAGCCGAGCCCTAAACAGCCTACAAGAGACCCAGTACTTC. This codes for CASSRALNSLQETQYF.

This chain uses TRBV4-2 with TRBJ2-1; 10 bases are shared with TRBD1. Germline lookup yields CDR1 LGHNA and CDR2 YNFKEQ. The CDR3 covers 14 residues. The ends lost 8 bases at V and 9 bases at J; junction bases unmatched: 10. The CDR3 sequence is CASGLDRGQSEQFF. The CDR3 DNA reads as TGTGCCAGCGGCCTAGACAGGGGGCAGAGTGAGCAGTTCTTC.

The chain carries TRBV2 and TRBJ2-7; D call uncertain. This CDR3 spans 11 amino acids. Germline CDR1 is SNHLY and CDR2 is FYNNEI. V lost 3 bases and J 10 bases, leaving 10 bases between the germline ends. The CDR3 here is CASSEASIQYF. CDR3 in DNA: TGTGCCAGCAGTGAGGCATCCATACAGTACTTC.

J is TRBJ1-6 and V is TRBV20-1, with D possibly TRBD1 on 5 matching bases. CDR3 length: 14 residues. Germline CDR1 is DFQATT and CDR2 is SNEGSKA (reference sequence). The V end was cut by 3 bases, the J end by 10 bases, with 16 bases between. The DNA of the CDR3 is TGCAGTGCTAGGGGCAGGGTAGGAAACTCACCCCTCCACTTT. This sequence encodes CSARGRVGNSPLHF.

The chain has TRBV5-6 and TRBJ1-2; maybe TRBD1 (6 bases). V was shortened by 4 bases and J by 7 bases, with 20 bases between the two germline ends. CDR3 length: 15 residues. Germline lookup yields CDR1 SGHDT and CDR2 YYEEEE. CDR3 loop: CASSLKTGTLRGYTF. The CDR3 DNA reads as TGTGCCAGCAGCCTTAAGACAGGAACCCTTCGTGGCTACACCTTC.

The CDR3 region is CASSPAPGGGGNEQFF. The CDR3 region has the DNA TGTGCCAGCAGCCCGGCTCCAGGCGGGGGGGGCAATGAGCAGTTCTTC. The chain uses TRBV7-9 and TRBJ2-1, with TRBD2 identical over 9 bases. This CDR3 contains 16 residues. Germline V CDR1 and CDR2: SEHNR, FQNEAQ (reference sequence). The V and J ends lost 5 bases and 6 bases, in that order; junction bases with no gene match: 11.

The genes are TRBV19 and TRBJ1-6, with 8 bases aligning to TRBD1. The V gene end was trimmed by 6 bases and the J gene end by 8 bases; junction bases not matched to a gene: 6. Germline V gene lookup returns CDR1 LNHDA and CDR2 SQIVND (reference sequence). This CDR3 region has 14 residues. CDR3 protein: CASSDRGLYSPLHF. DNA of the CDR3: TGTGCCAGTAGCGACAGGGGCTTATATTCACCCCTCCACTTT.

This clonotype was observed a handful of times. This chain joins TRBV11-2 and TRBJ1-1; possible D gene TRBD1, 6 bases. V was shortened by 2 bases and J by 10 bases, with 20 bases between the two germline ends. This CDR3 region has 15 residues. Germline-derived CDR1 and CDR2 are SGHAT and FQNNGV. The CDR3 is CASSLLGTGARIAFF. The CDR3 DNA reads as TGTGCCAGCAGCTTACTTGGGACGGGGGCGCGGATAGCTTTCTTT.

This clonotype was seen at least ten times. This chain links TRBV5-1 with TRBJ1-2; D is unclear. The CDR3 covers 15 residues. Trimming removed 0 bases at V and 6 bases at J, with 15 bases between. Germline V gene sequence: CDR1 SGHRS, CDR2 YFSETQ. Here the CDR3 reads CASSLGTSGLNGYTF. For the CDR3, the DNA is TGCGCCAGCAGCTTGGGCACTTCAGGTTTGAATGGCTACACCTTC.

The chain uses TRBV6-1 and TRBJ1-5, with a weak D call TRBD1 (5 bases). V was clipped by 6 bases and J by 1 base, with 7 bases between them. The CDR3 length is 13 residues. The germline V gene encodes CDR1 MNHNS and CDR2 SASEGT. The CDR3 DNA reads TGTGCCAGCAGGGGGGGGAGCAATCAGCCCCAGCATTTT. Its translation is CASRGGSNQPQHF.

The chain joins TRBV7-2 to TRBJ1-5; TRBD1 matches 8 bases. Germline values: CDR1 SGHTA, CDR2 FQGNSA. Trimming cost V 5 bases and J 0 bases; bases outside gene matches: 15. The CDR3 consists of 19 residues. In DNA form, the CDR3 reads TGTGCCAGCAGCAGGGGACAGGCCCCACGTAAATATAGCAATCAGCCCCAGCATTTT. Translating gives CASSRGQAPRKYSNQPQHF.

This chain joins TRBV5-4 and TRBJ2-7; 7 bases fit TRBD1. In germline, CDR1 is SGHNT, CDR2 YYREEE (reference sequence). This CDR3 is 16 amino acids long. The V and J ends lost 2 bases and 2 bases, in that order; junction bases with no gene match: 10. The CDR3 DNA reads as TGTGCCAGCAGCTTATCCCCGACAGGGAGTCCCTACGAGCAGTACTTC. As protein: CASSLSPTGSPYEQYF.